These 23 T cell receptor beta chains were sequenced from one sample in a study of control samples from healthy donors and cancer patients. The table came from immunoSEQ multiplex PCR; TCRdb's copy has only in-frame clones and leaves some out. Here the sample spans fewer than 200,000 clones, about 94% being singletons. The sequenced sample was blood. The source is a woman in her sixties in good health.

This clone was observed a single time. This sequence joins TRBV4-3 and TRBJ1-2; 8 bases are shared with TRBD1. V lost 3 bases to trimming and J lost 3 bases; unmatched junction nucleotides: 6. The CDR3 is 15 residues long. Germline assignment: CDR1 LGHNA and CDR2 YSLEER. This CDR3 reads CASSHSDRGDYGYTF. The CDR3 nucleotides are TGCGCCAGCAGCCATTCCGACAGGGGTGACTATGGCTACACCTTC.

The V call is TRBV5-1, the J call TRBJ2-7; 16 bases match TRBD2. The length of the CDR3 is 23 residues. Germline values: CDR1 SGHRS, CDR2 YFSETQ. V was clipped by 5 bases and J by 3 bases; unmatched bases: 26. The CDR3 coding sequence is TGCGCCAGCAGTCCTACCGGACAGACCTTGGGGGGACTAGCGGGGGGGAAGAACTACGAGCAGTACTTC. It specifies CASSPTGQTLGGLAGGKNYEQYF.

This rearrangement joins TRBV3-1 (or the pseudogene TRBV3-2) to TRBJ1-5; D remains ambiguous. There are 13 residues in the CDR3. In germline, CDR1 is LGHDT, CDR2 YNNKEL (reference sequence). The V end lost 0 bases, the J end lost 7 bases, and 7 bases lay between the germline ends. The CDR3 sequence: CASSQEGGQPQHF. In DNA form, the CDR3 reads TGTGCCAGCAGCCAAGAAGGAGGGCAGCCCCAGCATTTT.

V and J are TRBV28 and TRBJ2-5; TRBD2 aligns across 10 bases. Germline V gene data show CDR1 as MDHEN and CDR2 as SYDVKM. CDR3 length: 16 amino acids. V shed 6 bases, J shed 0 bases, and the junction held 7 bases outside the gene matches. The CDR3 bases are TGTGCCAGCAGCCTAGCGGGGGCCATGTACCAAGAGACCCAGTACTTC. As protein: CASSLAGAMYQETQYF.

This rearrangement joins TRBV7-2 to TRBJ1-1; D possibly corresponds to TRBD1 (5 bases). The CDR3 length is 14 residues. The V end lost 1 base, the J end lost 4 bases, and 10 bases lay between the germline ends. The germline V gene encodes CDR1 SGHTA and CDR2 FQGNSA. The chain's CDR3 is CASSLVSQGTEAFF. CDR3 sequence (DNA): TGTGCCAGCAGCTTAGTATCCCAGGGCACTGAAGCTTTCTTT.

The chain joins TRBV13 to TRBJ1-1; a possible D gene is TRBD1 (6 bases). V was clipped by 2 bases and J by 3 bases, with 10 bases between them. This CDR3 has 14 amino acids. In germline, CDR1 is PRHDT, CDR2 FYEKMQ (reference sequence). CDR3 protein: CASSLNRAYTEAFF. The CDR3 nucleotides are TGTGCCAGCAGCTTAAACAGGGCATACACTGAAGCTTTCTTT.

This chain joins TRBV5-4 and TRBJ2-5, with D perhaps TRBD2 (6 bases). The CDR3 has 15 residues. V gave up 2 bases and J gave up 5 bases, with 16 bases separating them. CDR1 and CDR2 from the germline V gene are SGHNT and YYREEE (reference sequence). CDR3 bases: TGTGCCAGCAGCTTCCGACTAGGCCGAGGGGAGACCCAGTACTTC. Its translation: CASSFRLGRGETQYF.

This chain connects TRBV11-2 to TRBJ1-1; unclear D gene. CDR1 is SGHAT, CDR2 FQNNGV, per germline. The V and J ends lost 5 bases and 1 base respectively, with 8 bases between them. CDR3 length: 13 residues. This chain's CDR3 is CASSKTTNTEAFF. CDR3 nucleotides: TGTGCCAGCAGCAAAACGACGAACACTGAAGCTTTCTTT. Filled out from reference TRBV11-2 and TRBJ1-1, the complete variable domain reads EAGVAQSPRYKIIEKRQSVAFWCNPISGHATLYWYQQILGQGPKLLIQFQNNGVVDDSQLPKDRFSAERLKGVDSTLKIQPAKLEDSAVYLCASSKTTNTEAFFGQGTRLTVV.

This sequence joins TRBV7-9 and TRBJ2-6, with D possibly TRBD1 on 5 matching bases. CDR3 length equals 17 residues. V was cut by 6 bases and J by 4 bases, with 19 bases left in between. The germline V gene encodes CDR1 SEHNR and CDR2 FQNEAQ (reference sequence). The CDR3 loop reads CASRNPMTRAGANVLTF. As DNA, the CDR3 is TGTGCCAGCAGGAATCCGATGACCAGGGCGGGGGCCAACGTCCTGACTTTC.

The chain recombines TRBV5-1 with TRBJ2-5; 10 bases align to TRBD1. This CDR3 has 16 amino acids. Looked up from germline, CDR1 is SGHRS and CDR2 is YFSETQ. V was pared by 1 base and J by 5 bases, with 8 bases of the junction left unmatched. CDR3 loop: CASSLTWTGGRETQYF. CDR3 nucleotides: TGCGCCAGCAGCTTGACTTGGACAGGGGGACGGGAGACCCAGTACTTC.

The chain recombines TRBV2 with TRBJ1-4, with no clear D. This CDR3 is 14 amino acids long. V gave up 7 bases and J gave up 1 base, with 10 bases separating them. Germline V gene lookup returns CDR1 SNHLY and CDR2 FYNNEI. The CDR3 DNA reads TGTGCCAGCACGGTACGGAGAACTAATGAAAAACTGTTTTTT. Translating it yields CASTVRRTNEKLFF.

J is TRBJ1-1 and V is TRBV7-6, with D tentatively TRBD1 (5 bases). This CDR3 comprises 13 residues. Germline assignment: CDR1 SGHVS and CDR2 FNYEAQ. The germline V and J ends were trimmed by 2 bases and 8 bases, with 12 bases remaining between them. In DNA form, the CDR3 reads TGTGCCAGCAGCTTACAGCCTCGGGGGGAAGCTTTCTTT. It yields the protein CASSLQPRGEAFF.

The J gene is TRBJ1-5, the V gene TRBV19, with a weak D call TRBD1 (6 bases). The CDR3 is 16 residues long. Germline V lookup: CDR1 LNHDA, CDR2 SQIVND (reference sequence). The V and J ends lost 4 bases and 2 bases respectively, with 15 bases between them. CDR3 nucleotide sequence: TGTGCCAGTAGTAGGGGGCTGGGAAGAGGCAATCAGCCCCAGCATTTT. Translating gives CASSRGLGRGNQPQHF.

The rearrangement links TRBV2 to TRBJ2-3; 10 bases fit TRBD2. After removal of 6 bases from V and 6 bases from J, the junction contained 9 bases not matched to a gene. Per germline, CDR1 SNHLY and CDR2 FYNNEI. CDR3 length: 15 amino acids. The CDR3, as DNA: TGTGCCAGCAGCGCGAGCGGGGGGGCGGGGGATACGCAGTATTTT. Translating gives CASSASGGAGDTQYF. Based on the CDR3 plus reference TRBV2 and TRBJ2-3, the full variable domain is EPEVTQTPSHQVTQMGQEVILRCVPISNHLYFYWYRQILGQKVEFLVSFYNNEISEKSEIFDDQFSVERPDGSNFTLKIRSTKLEDSAMYFCASSASGGAGDTQYFGPGTRLTVL.

For the CDR3, the DNA is TGTGCCAGCAGCCTGGGGGGGATGAACACTGAAGCTTTCTTT. It yields the protein CASSLGGMNTEAFF. This chain uses TRBV7-2 with TRBJ1-1, with D possibly being TRBD1 (5 bases). The germline V gene has CDR1 SGHTA and CDR2 FQGNSA. V lost 5 bases, J lost 0 bases, and 10 bases lay in between. The CDR3 extends over 14 amino acids.

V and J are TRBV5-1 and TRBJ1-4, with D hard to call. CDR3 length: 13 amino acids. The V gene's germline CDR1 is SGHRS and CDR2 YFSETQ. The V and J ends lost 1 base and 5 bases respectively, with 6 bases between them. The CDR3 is CASSLLGNEKLFF. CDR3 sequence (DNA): TGCGCCAGCAGCTTGTTGGGGAATGAAAAACTGTTTTTT.

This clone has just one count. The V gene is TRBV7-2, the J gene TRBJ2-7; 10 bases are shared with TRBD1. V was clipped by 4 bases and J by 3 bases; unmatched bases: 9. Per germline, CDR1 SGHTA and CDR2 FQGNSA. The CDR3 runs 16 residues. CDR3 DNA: TGTGCCAGCAGCTCCCCGCGCAGGACAGGGGGCTACGAGCAGTACTTC. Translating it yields CASSSPRRTGGYEQYF. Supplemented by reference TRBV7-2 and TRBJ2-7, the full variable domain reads GAGVSQSPSNKVTEKGKDVELRCDPISGHTALYWYRQSLGQGLEFLIYFQGNSAPDKSGLPSDRFSAERTGGSVSTLTIQRTQQEDSAVYLCASSSPRRTGGYEQYFGPGTRLTVT.

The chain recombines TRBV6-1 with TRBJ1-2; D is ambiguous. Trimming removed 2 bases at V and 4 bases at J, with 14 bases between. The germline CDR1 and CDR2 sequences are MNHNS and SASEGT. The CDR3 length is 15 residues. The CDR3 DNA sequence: TGTGCCAGCAGTGAACTCGGGGTCCCGGGCTATGGCTACACCTTC. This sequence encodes CASSELGVPGYGYTF.

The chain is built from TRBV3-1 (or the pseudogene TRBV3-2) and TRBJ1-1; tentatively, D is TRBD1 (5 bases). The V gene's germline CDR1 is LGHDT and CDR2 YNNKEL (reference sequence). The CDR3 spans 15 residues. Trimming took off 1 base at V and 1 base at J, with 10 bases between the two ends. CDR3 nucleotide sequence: TGTGCCAGCAGCCAAGCGGGGCAACCGAACACTGAAGCTTTCTTT. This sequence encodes CASSQAGQPNTEAFF.

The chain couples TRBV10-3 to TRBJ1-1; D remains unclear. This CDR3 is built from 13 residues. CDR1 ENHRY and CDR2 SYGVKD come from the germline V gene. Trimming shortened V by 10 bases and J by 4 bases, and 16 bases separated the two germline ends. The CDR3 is CATTLEPSTEAFF. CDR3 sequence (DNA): TGTGCCACCACCTTAGAACCCAGCACTGAAGCTTTCTTT.

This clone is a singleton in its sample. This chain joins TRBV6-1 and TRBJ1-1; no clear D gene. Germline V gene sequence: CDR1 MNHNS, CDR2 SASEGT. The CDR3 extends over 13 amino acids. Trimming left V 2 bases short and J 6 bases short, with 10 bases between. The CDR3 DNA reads TGTGCCAGCAGTGAACTTGCAGGCCCTGAAGCTTTCTTT. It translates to CASSELAGPEAFF.

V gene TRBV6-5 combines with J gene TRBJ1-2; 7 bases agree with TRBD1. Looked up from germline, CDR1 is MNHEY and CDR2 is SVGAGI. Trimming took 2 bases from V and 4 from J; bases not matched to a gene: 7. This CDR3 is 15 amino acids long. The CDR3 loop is CASSYGQQGIYGYTF. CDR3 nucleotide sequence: TGTGCCAGCAGTTACGGCCAACAGGGGATCTATGGCTACACCTTC.

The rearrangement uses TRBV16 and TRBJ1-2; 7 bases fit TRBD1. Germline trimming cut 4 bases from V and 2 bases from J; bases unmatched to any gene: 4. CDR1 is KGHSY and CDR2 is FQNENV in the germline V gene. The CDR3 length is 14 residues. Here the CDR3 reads CASSPWTGNYGYTF. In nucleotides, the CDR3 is TGTGCCAGCAGCCCTTGGACAGGCAACTATGGCTACACCTTC. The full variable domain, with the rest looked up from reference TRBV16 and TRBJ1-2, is GEEVAQTPKHLVRGEGQKAKLYCAPIKGHSYVFWYQQVLKNEFKFLISFQNENVFDETGMPKERFSAKCLPNSPCSLEIQATKLEDSAVYFCASSPWTGNYGYTFGSGTRLTVV.